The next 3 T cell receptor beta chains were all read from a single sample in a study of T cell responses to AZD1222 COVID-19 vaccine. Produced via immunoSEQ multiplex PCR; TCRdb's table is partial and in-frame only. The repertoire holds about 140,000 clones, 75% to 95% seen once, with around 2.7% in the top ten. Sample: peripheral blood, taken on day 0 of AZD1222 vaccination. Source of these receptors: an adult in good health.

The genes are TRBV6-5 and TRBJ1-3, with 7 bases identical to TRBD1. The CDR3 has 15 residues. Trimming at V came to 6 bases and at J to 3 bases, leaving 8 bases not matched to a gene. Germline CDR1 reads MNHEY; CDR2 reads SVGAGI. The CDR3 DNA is TGTGCCAGCAGGACCCGGACAGGTGATGGAAACACCATATATTTT. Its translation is CASRTRTGDGNTIYF.

In DNA, the CDR3 is TGTGCCAGCAGCGCTAGCGGGGGGACAGATACGCAGTATTTT. This encodes CASSASGGTDTQYF. The V gene is TRBV7-8, the J gene TRBJ2-3; 11 nucleotides align to TRBD2. The germline CDR1 and CDR2 sequences are SGHVS and FQNEAQ. This CDR3 spans 14 amino acids. V gave up 5 bases and J gave up 3 bases; unmatched junction bases: 1. The full variable domain, in which reference TRBV7-8 and TRBJ2-3 provide the parts outside the CDR3, is GAGVSQSPRYKVAKRGQDVALRCDPISGHVSLFWYQQALGQGPEFLTYFQNEAQLDKSGLPSDRFFAERPEGSVSTLKIQRTQQEDSAVYLCASSASGGTDTQYFGPGTRLTVL.

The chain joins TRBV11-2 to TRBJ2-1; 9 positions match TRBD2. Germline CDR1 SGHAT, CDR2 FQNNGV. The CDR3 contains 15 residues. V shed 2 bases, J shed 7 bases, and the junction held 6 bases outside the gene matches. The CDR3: CASSLKSSGNNEQFF. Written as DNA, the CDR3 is TGTGCCAGCAGCTTAAAGTCTAGCGGGAATAATGAGCAGTTCTTC.